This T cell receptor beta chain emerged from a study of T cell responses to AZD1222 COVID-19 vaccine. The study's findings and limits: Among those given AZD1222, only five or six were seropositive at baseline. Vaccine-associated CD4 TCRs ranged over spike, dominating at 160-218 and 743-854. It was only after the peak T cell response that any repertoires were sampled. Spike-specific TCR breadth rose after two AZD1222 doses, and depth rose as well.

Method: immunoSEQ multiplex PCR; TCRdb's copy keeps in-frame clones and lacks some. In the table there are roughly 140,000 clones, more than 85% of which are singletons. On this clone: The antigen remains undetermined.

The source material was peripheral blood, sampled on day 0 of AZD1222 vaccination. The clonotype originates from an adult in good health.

CDR3 sequence: CASSESWGSTDTQYF. CDR3 DNA: TGTGCCAGCAGTGAATCGTGGGGGAGCACAGATACGCAGTATTTT. The gene calls are TRBV6-1 and TRBJ2-3; D possibly uses TRBD1 or TRBD2 (5 bases each). CDR1 MNHNS and CDR2 SASEGT come from the germline V gene. The germline V and J ends were trimmed by 2 bases and 0 bases, with 9 bases remaining between them. This CDR3 contains 15 residues.